The 31 T cell receptor beta chains below all came from one sample that was sequenced in a study of cytomegalovirus exposure and HLA in healthy donors. The PCR made use of 60 Vbeta and 13 Jbeta primers. The method was immunoSEQ multiplex PCR; TCRdb's version includes in-frame clones alone and lacks a portion of them. The sample consists of around 150,000 clones, roughly 80% of them appearing once. Sequenced material: PBMCs. These receptors were obtained from a male donor in good health and CMV-seronegative.

This chain uses TRBV27 with TRBJ2-3, with D hard to call. Per germline, CDR1 MNHEY and CDR2 SMNVEV (reference sequence). The CDR3 runs 12 residues. V lost 1 base to trimming and J lost 6 bases, with 5 bases between them. CDR3 DNA sequence: TGTGCCAGCAGTTTATACGGGGATACGCAGTATTTT. Translation: CASSLYGDTQYF.

The V and J genes are TRBV28 and TRBJ2-6; TRBD2 is a possible D gene (7 bases). V lost 3 bases and J 2 bases, leaving 8 bases between the germline ends. This CDR3 region has 15 residues. Germline V gene data show CDR1 as MDHEN and CDR2 as SYDVKM. CDR3 sequence reads: CASSLGGPGANVLTF. The CDR3 DNA is TGTGCCAGCAGTTTGGGGGGGCCTGGGGCCAACGTCCTGACTTTC.

This clone occurred a few times. V gene TRBV7-3 combines with J gene TRBJ1-5; 7 nucleotides agree with TRBD1. CDR3 length: 15 amino acids. Trimming removed 6 bases from V and 2 bases from J; junction bases left unmatched: 7. CDR1 is SGHTA, CDR2 FQGTGA, per germline. The CDR3 protein is CASSSEQGGNQPQHF. The CDR3 bases are TGTGCCAGCAGTTCCGAGCAGGGGGGCAATCAGCCCCAGCATTTT.

In DNA form, the CDR3 reads TGTGCCAGCAAAACGACAGGAATCTCTAGTGGGGAGCTGTTTTTT. It specifies CASKTTGISSGELFF. The chain links TRBV6-5 to TRBJ2-2; D is possibly TRBD1 (6 bases). Trimming pared 7 bases from V and 8 bases from J, leaving 20 bases between. This CDR3 region has 15 residues. The germline gives CDR1 MNHEY, CDR2 SVGAGI.

The gene calls are TRBV11-2 and TRBJ2-5; a possible D gene is TRBD2 (7 bases). Germline V gene lookup returns CDR1 SGHAT and CDR2 FQNNGV. Trimming removed 8 bases from V and 5 bases from J, with 24 bases in between. The CDR3 contains 16 residues. Written as DNA, the CDR3 is TGTGCCAGCCAAGGGGGGAGGGAGAAGTATCCGGAGACCCAGTACTTC. Its translation is CASQGGREKYPETQYF.

The V gene is TRBV5-5, the J gene TRBJ2-2; no clear D. The CDR3 spans 14 residues. The V gene's germline CDR1 is SGHKS and CDR2 YYEKEE (reference sequence). The ends were cut back, 0 bases at V and 7 bases at J, with 10 bases in the middle. DNA of the CDR3: TGTGCCAGCAGCTTGGTAGCAGCCGGCGGGGAGCTGTTTTTT. The encoded protein is CASSLVAAGGELFF.

The chain uses TRBV25-1 and TRBJ1-3; D call uncertain. CDR3 length: 14 residues. V lost 5 bases to trimming and J lost 0 bases, with 8 bases between them. CDR1 MGHDK and CDR2 SYGVNS come from the germline V gene. Here the CDR3 reads CASSPSNSGNTIYF. CDR3 sequence (DNA): TGTGCCAGCAGTCCTAGTAACTCTGGAAACACCATATATTTT.

This chain joins TRBV5-1 and TRBJ1-5; weak D call: TRBD1 (5 bases). V was cut by 0 bases and J by 1 base, with 8 bases left in between. CDR1 and CDR2 (germline): SGHRS, YFSETQ. The CDR3 spans 15 residues. CDR3 nucleotides: TGCGCCAGCAGCTTGGAGGGGCTGAGCAATCAGCCCCAGCATTTT. Its translation: CASSLEGLSNQPQHF.

The chain uses TRBV6-6 and TRBJ2-5; TRBD1 matches 9 bases. The end of the DNA is better explained by TRBJ2-7, so the J call may be wrong. The germline gives CDR1 MNHNY, CDR2 SVGAGI (reference sequence). The CDR3 has 16 residues. DNA of the CDR3: TGTGCCAGCAGTTACTCGTCTCCGGGACAGGGCAACGAGCAGTACTTC. Translated, it gives CASSYSSPGQGNEQYF.

CDR3 nucleotide sequence: TGTGCCAGCAGTGAAGCGGGGGAGGGAAACACTGAAGCTTTCTTT. Its protein product is CASSEAGEGNTEAFF. V is TRBV2 and J is TRBJ1-1; D may be TRBD1 (5 bases). Trimming took 0 bases from V and 2 from J, leaving 10 bases between them. CDR3 length equals 15 residues. Germline CDR1 reads SNHLY; CDR2 reads FYNNEI.

The count of this clone is one. The V gene is TRBV4-1, the J gene TRBJ1-3, with D possibly being TRBD1 (5 bases). The CDR3 is made up of 18 amino acids. Germline V gene sequence: CDR1 MGHRA, CDR2 YSYEKL. V shed 1 base and J shed 4 bases, with 20 bases lying between them. In DNA, the CDR3 is TGCGCCAGCAGCCAAGGCATACTCAGGGCAGGGCCCGGAAACACCATATATTTT. Its protein is CASSQGILRAGPGNTIYF.

The J gene is TRBJ1-1, the V gene TRBV5-6; the D gene is possibly TRBD1 (5 bases). Trimming took 0 bases from V and 5 from J, leaving 8 bases between them. Germline-derived CDR1 and CDR2 are SGHDT and YYEEEE. The CDR3 length is 13 residues. The DNA of the CDR3 is TGTGCCAGCAGCTTGGCCAGGGCGACTGAAGCTTTCTTT. It translates to CASSLARATEAFF.

The rearrangement uses TRBV4-1 and TRBJ2-5; perhaps TRBD2 as D (6 bases). Germline CDR1 reads MGHRA; CDR2 reads YSYEKL. CDR3 length equals 15 residues. The V gene lost 3 bases and the J gene lost 3 bases, with 14 bases spanning the gap. CDR3 loop: CASSHPGRSEETQYF. DNA for the CDR3: TGCGCCAGCAGCCACCCGGGGAGGTCTGAAGAGACCCAGTACTTC.

As DNA, the CDR3 is TGTGCCAGCTCACCTACGGGACAGGAGTTCTCTGGGGCCAACGTCCTGACTTTC. The encoded protein is CASSPTGQEFSGANVLTF. The genes are TRBV18 and TRBJ2-6; 8 bases fit TRBD1. This CDR3 has 18 amino acids. The V gene end was trimmed by 3 bases and the J gene end by 0 bases; junction bases not matched to a gene: 7. CDR1 is KGHSH and CDR2 is LQKENI in the germline V gene.

CDR3 DNA sequence: TGTGCCAGCAGCCGGGGACAGGCAAACACTGAAGCTTTCTTT. Its protein product is CASSRGQANTEAFF. The chain recombines TRBV7-3 with TRBJ1-1; 8 bases fit TRBD1. Germline V gene sequence: CDR1 SGHTA, CDR2 FQGTGA. The CDR3 length is 14 residues. V gave up 5 bases and J gave up 2 bases; unmatched junction bases: 4. The whole variable domain, filled in from reference TRBV7-3 and TRBJ1-1, reads GAGVSQTPSNKVTEKGKYVELRCDPISGHTALYWYRQSLGQGPEFLIYFQGTGAADDSGLPNDRFFAVRPEGSVSTLKIQRTERGDSAVYLCASSRGQANTEAFFGQGTRLTVV.

The chain links TRBV7-2 to TRBJ2-2; 10 bases map to TRBD2. Germline V gene lookup returns CDR1 SGHTA and CDR2 FQGNSA. CDR3 length equals 18 residues. The J segment lost 0 bases and the V segment lost 5 bases, leaving 9 bases of the junction unmatched. CDR3 sequence: CASSLRGLAGANTGELFF. For the CDR3, the DNA is TGTGCCAGCAGCCTACGGGGGCTAGCGGGGGCGAACACCGGGGAGCTGTTTTTT.

This clone was counted a single time. This rearrangement joins TRBV14 to TRBJ2-6; D gene ambiguous. Germline CDR1 reads SGHDN; CDR2 reads FVKESK. The V end was cut by 10 bases, the J end by 0 bases, with 7 bases between. This CDR3 spans 13 amino acids. The CDR3 bases are TGTGCCACAGGCCACTCTGGGGCCAACGTCCTGACTTTC. Protein sequence: CATGHSGANVLTF.

This rearrangement joins TRBV5-4 to TRBJ2-7; 9 bases map to TRBD2. The germline V gene has CDR1 SGHNT and CDR2 YYREEE (reference sequence). Trimming took 0 bases from V and 3 from J; bases not matched to a gene: 1. This CDR3 comprises 14 residues. The CDR3 reads CASSLGLADYEQYF. As DNA, the CDR3 is TGTGCCAGCAGCTTGGGACTAGCGGACTACGAGCAGTACTTC.

This clone was seen a few times. The chain is built from TRBV18 and TRBJ2-2, with 10 bases fitting TRBD1. Germline CDR1 reads KGHSH; CDR2 reads LQKENI. Trimming at V came to 0 bases and at J to 3 bases, leaving 1 base not matched to a gene. CDR3 length: 16 residues. Here the CDR3 DNA reads TGTGCCAGCTCACCACCGGGACAGGGGTACACCGGGGAGCTGTTTTTT. This codes for CASSPPGQGYTGELFF.

This chain links TRBV28 with TRBJ2-7; 7 bases are shared with TRBD1. In germline, CDR1 is MDHEN, CDR2 SYDVKM. The length of the CDR3 is 11 residues. The V segment lost 5 bases and the J segment 6 bases; nucleotides outside the gene matches: 1. CDR3 residues: CASSHRGEQYF. The CDR3 coding sequence is TGTGCCAGCAGTCACAGGGGCGAGCAGTACTTC.

The chain combines TRBV28 with TRBJ2-2; weak D call: TRBD2 (6 bases). Trimming removed 5 bases from V and 4 bases from J, with 17 bases in between. The CDR3 totals 16 residues. Per the germline V gene, CDR1 is MDHEN and CDR2 is SYDVKM. The CDR3 sequence is CASSPSGRGGTGELFF. The DNA of the CDR3 is TGTGCCAGCAGTCCGTCGGGACGGGGAGGCACCGGGGAGCTGTTTTTT.

The chain has TRBV30 and TRBJ1-5, with D tentatively TRBD1 (6 bases). In germline, CDR1 is GTSNPN, CDR2 SVGIG (reference sequence). CDR3 length: 15 amino acids. Trimming pared 1 base from V and 1 base from J, leaving 11 bases between. CDR3 sequence: CAWSDLTGSNQPQHF. The CDR3 DNA reads TGTGCCTGGAGTGACCTGACAGGAAGCAATCAGCCCCAGCATTTT. The full variable domain, with the rest looked up from reference TRBV30 and TRBJ1-5, is SQTIHQWPATLVQPVGSPLSLECTVEGTSNPNLYWYRQAAGRGLQLLFYSVGIGQISSEVPQNLSASRPQDRQFILSSKKLLLSDSGFYLCAWSDLTGSNQPQHFGDGTRLSIL.

This clone has a single count. The chain links TRBV6-5 to TRBJ1-1; tentatively, D is TRBD1 (5 bases). The CDR3 length is 15 residues. The V end was cut by 2 bases, the J end by 0 bases, with 10 bases between. The germline V gene has CDR1 MNHEY and CDR2 SVGAGI. The CDR3 protein is CASSYSTGLNTEAFF. The DNA for the CDR3 is TGTGCCAGCAGTTACAGTACAGGATTGAACACTGAAGCTTTCTTT.

The rearrangement uses TRBV4-1 and TRBJ1-2, with D hard to call. Trimming cost V 1 base and J 1 base, with 7 bases left between them. Germline CDR1 and CDR2: MGHRA and YSYEKL. CDR3 length: 14 residues. The CDR3 DNA reads TGCGCCAGCAGCCAAGTTATAGATAACTATGGCTACACCTTC. Its protein product is CASSQVIDNYGYTF.

V gene TRBV27 combines with J gene TRBJ1-6, with 7 bases identical to TRBD1. The J segment lost 6 bases and the V segment lost 2 bases, leaving 4 bases of the junction unmatched. CDR3 length: 15 amino acids. Germline assignment: CDR1 MNHEY and CDR2 SMNVEV (reference sequence). The CDR3 region is CASSLKQGFNSPLHF. The CDR3 DNA reads as TGTGCCAGCAGTTTAAAACAGGGGTTTAATTCACCCCTCCACTTT.

The rearrangement joins TRBV30 to TRBJ1-2; maybe TRBD1 (5 bases). CDR3 length: 14 residues. The V end lost 3 bases, the J end lost 3 bases, and 14 bases lay between the germline ends. Germline CDR1 is GTSNPN and CDR2 is SVGIG (reference sequence). CDR3 coding DNA: TGTGCCTGGAGCACTGGGACTGGGGACTATGGCTACACCTTC. This codes for CAWSTGTGDYGYTF.

The DNA for the CDR3 is TGTGCCATCAGCTTTAGTTCCTACAATGAGCAGTTCTTC. Translated, it gives CAISFSSYNEQFF. The V and J genes are TRBV10-3 and TRBJ2-1; D unresolved. The V and J ends lost 6 bases and 1 base respectively, with 7 bases between them. This CDR3 is 13 amino acids long. The germline gives CDR1 ENHRY, CDR2 SYGVKD.

This clone was seen a few times. V and J are TRBV28 and TRBJ1-1; 8 bases align to TRBD1. The CDR3 loop spans 13 amino acids. V shed 6 bases, J shed 4 bases, and the junction held 4 bases outside the gene matches. Germline V gene lookup returns CDR1 MDHEN and CDR2 SYDVKM. The CDR3 DNA reads TGTGCCAGCAGGGACAGGGCCAGCACTGAAGCTTTCTTT. Protein: CASRDRASTEAFF. The whole variable domain, remainder taken from reference TRBV28 and TRBJ1-1, is DVKVTQSSRYLVKRTGEKVFLECVQDMDHENMFWYRQDPGLGLRLIYFSYDVKMKEKGDIPEGYSVSREKKERFSLILESASTNQTSMYLCASRDRASTEAFFGQGTRLTVV.

V usage is TRBV2 and J usage is TRBJ1-5; tentatively, D is TRBD1 (5 bases). Germline CDR1 SNHLY, CDR2 FYNNEI. V was pared by 3 bases and J by 2 bases, with 17 bases between. This CDR3 is 17 amino acids long. The CDR3 DNA reads TGTGCCAGCAGTGACCCTCAGGGAACTCCGGGCAATCAGCCCCAGCATTTT. It yields the protein CASSDPQGTPGNQPQHF.

This clone was counted only a few times. The V gene is TRBV6-5, the J gene TRBJ2-7; maybe TRBD2 (6 bases). This CDR3 is 14 amino acids long. Germline values: CDR1 MNHEY, CDR2 SVGAGI. Deletions cut 4 bases from V and 4 bases from J, with 14 bases between. The CDR3 spells CASSWGLGGYEQYF. For the CDR3, the DNA is TGTGCCAGCAGTTGGGGGTTGGGAGGTTACGAGCAGTACTTC.

The chain recombines TRBV6-1 with TRBJ2-3, with 11 bases fitting TRBD2. This CDR3 spans 14 amino acids. Germline V gene sequence: CDR1 MNHNS, CDR2 SASEGT. The junction had 5 bases not matched to a gene; V was cut back by 8 bases and J by 4 bases. CDR3 in amino acids: CASLSGRGADTQYF. The CDR3 DNA follows: TGTGCCAGCCTTAGCGGGAGGGGCGCAGATACGCAGTATTTT.